The present TCR beta chain was sequenced within a study of blood T cells in healthy people across ages. Looking at the study overall: Roughly one uniquely barcoded beta molecule per two T cells was captured.

For the second PCR, which ran for about 6 to 11 cycles, a sample-barcoded 5' primer and a J-beta primer mix were used. TCRdb re-analysed the 5' RACE reads in MiXCR, keeping a single row per CDR3 protein. The sample has 550,000 to 650,000 distinct CDR3 sequences, about 28% seen once. Overall study findings and caveats: Unsorted PBMC material precluded a definitive naive versus antigen-experienced comparison.

The J segment lost 7 bases and the V segment lost 1 base, leaving 6 bases of the junction unmatched. This CDR3 spans 14 amino acids. Per the germline V gene, CDR1 is SNHLY and CDR2 is FYNNEI. The sample holds a few counts of this clonotype. Its antigen is undetermined. A further study also used this sample, focusing on T cells of mothers and their children.

The sequenced sample consisted of blood. The chain joins TRBV2 to TRBJ1-2, with 7 bases aligning to TRBD1. The sequence was obtained from a boy aged 2 to 10 in good health. The CDR3 DNA sequence: TGTGCCAGCAGTGAAGAACAGGGGCTCGGTGGCTACACCTTC. This encodes CASSEEQGLGGYTF.